This TCR beta chain was documented in a study of T cell responses to AZD1222 COVID-19 vaccine. Overall study findings and caveats: Possibly, clonal diversity was underestimated; donors were largely white British and included more females. Reportedly, nearly half of unique spike TCRs recognized epitopes outside B.1.351/B.1.1.7 mutations.

TCRdb's table, derived via immunoSEQ multiplex PCR, lists solely in-frame clones and lacks some. The data hold approximately 90,000 clones, with roughly 85% observed a single time. A remark on this clone: The antigen is unknown.

The sequence was obtained from an adult in good health. This specimen consisted of peripheral blood, obtained on day 0 of AZD1222 vaccination.

CDR3 nucleotide sequence: TGTGCCAGCAGTTACCGACAGGGAACTAATGAAAAACTGTTTTTT. Translation gives CASSYRQGTNEKLFF. This chain links TRBV6-5 with TRBJ1-4; TRBD1 matches at 7 bases. Germline V CDR1 and CDR2: MNHEY, SVGAGI. V was clipped by 2 bases and J by 1 base; unmatched bases: 1. The CDR3 has 15 residues.